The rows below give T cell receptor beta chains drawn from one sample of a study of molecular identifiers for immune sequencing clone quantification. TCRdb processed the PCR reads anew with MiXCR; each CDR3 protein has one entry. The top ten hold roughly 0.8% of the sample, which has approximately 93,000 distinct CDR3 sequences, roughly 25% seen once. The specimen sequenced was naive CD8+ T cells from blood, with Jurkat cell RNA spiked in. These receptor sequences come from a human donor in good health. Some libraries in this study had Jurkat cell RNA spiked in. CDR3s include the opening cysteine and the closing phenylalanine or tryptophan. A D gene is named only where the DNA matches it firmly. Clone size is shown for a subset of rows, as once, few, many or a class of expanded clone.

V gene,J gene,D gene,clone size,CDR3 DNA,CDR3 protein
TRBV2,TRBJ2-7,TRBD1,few,TGTGCCAGCAGAGAAGGGGGCGACCCCTACGAGCAGTACTTC,CASREGGDPYEQYF
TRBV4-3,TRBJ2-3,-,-,TGCGCCAGCAGCCAAGGCTCGCGGGACTCTTATACGCAGTATTTT,CASSQGSRDSYTQYF
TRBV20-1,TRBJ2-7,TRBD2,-,TGCAGTGCCCCGGGACTAGCGGATTACGAGCAGTACTTC,CSAPGLADYEQYF
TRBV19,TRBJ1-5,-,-,TGTGCCAGTAGTTTGGGGCTTGGAGATCAGCCCCAGCATTTT,CASSLGLGDQPQHF
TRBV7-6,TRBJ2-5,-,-,TGTGCCAGCAGCTGGGGGGAGACCCAGTACTTC,CASSWGETQYF
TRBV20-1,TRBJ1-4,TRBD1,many,TGCAGTGCTAGGGAGGTGCAGGGGGGACCAACTAATGAAAAACTGTTTTTT,CSAREVQGGPTNEKLFF
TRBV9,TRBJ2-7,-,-,TGTGCCAGCAGCCCTCGGGACTCCTACGATCAGTACTTC,CASSPRDSYDQYF
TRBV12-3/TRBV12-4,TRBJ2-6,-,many,TGTGCCAGCAGTACCGCAGGGGCCACTTACAACGTCCTGACTTTC,CASSTAGATYNVLTF
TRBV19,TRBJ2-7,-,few,TGTGCCAGTAGTATCAGTGGCAGGGACTACGAGCAGTACTTC,CASSISGRDYEQYF
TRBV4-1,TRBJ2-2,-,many,TGCGCCAGCAGCCAACGACCTCTGGCCGGGGAGCTGTTTTTT,CASSQRPLAGELFF
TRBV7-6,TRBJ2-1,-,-,TGTGCCAGCAGCTCCAGGGTCCAGGCCTACAATGAGCAGTTCTTC,CASSSRVQAYNEQFF
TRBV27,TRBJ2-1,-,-,TGTGCCAGCACAGTCCCGGGGAAAAACAATGAGCAGTTCTTC,CASTVPGKNNEQFF
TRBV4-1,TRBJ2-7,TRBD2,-,TGCGCCAGCAGCCAGAGTAGCGGGAGCTCCTACGAGCAGTACTTC,CASSQSSGSSYEQYF
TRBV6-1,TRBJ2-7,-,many,TGTGCCAGCAGTGGCTTCCCCGGGTCTCTTGGGGAGCAGTACTTC,CASSGFPGSLGEQYF
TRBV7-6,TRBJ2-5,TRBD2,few,TGTGCCAGCAGCCGTAGCGGGGGGCCACAAGAGACCCAGTACTTC,CASSRSGGPQETQYF
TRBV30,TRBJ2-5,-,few,TGTGCCTGGTTCGGAGGGTACCAAGAGACCCAGTACTTC,CAWFGGYQETQYF
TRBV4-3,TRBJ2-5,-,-,TGCGCCGGCAGCGCTATCCACAGGGATCAAGAGACCCAGTACTTC,CAGSAIHRDQETQYF
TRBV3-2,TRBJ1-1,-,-,TGTGCCAGCAGCCAAACGCGTCGGGGACAGGGGGCAAACACTGAAGCTTTCTTT,CASSQTRRGQGANTEAFF
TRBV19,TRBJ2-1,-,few,TGTGCCAGTAGTATATACGGGGCTGAGCAGTTCTTC,CASSIYGAEQFF
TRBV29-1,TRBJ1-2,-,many,TGCAGCGTTGACTCGGCGGCTAACTATGGCTACACCTTC,CSVDSAANYGYTF
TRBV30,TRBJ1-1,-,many,TGTGCCTGGAGCCTGACCTCGACAGTTGATACTGAAGCTTTCTTT,CAWSLTSTVDTEAFF
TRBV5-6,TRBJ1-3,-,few,TGTGCCAGCAGCTTGGCTATCTCTGGAAACACCATATATTTT,CASSLAISGNTIYF
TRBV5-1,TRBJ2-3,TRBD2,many,TGCGCCAGCAGCGTTACGGGACTAGCGGGCACAGATACGCAGTATTTT,CASSVTGLAGTDTQYF
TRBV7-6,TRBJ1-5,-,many,TGTGCCAGCAGCGGCCGTCCCGGCAAGCCCCAGCATTTT,CASSGRPGKPQHF
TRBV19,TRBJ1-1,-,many,TGTGCCAGTAGTATATCCGTCGAGACTGAAGCTTTCTTT,CASSISVETEAFF
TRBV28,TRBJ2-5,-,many,TGTGCCAGCAGTTTATCCCAAGCATTCGAGACCCAGTACTTC,CASSLSQAFETQYF
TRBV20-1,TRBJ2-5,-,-,TGCAGTGCTGACCGGGACATCCAAGAGGCCCAGTACTTC,CSADRDIQEAQYF
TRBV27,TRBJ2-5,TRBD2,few,TGTGCCAGCAGTCTAATAGCGGGAGAGGAGACCCAGTACTTC,CASSLIAGEETQYF
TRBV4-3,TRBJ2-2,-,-,TGCGCCAGCAGCCAAGTAGTGGCAGGGTATAACGGGGAGCTGTTTTTT,CASSQVVAGYNGELFF
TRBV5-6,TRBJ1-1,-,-,TGTGCCAGCATGGGGAGTCGGACTGGAGCTTTCTTT,CASMGSRTGAFF